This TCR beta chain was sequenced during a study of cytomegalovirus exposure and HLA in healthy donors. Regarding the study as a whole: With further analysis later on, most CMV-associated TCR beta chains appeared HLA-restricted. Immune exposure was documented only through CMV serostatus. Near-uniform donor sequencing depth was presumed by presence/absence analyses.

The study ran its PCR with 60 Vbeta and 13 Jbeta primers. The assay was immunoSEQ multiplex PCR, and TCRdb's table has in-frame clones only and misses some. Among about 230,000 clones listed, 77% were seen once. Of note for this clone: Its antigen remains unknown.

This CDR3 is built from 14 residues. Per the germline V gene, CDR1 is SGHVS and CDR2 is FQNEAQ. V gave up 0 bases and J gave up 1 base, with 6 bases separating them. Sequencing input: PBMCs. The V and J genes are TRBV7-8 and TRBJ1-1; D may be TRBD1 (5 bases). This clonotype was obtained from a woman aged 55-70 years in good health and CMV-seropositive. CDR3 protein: CASSLAGRNTEAFF. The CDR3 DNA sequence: TGTGCCAGCAGCTTAGCGGGGCGGAACACTGAAGCTTTCTTT.